A selection of T cell receptor beta chains follows, all from one sample in a study of blood T cell repertoires in COVID-19. Sequencing used immunoSEQ multiplex PCR; TCRdb keeps in-frame clones, though not all of them. The table shows 350,000 to 450,000 clones, with roughly 85% occurring only once. Sequenced: peripheral blood. The receptor source for this set is a woman aged 18 to 35 with acute or convalescent COVID-19. Each CDR3 is given with its conserved first and last residue. D genes are given only for firm matches. The listing skips clone size in some rows; elsewhere it reads once, few, many or a size class.

>TRBJ2-7|.|.|TRBV21-1
TGTGCCAGCAGCAACTCTAGCGCCCACGAGCAGTACTTC
CASSNSSAHEQYF
>TRBJ2-2|.|.|TRBV7-9
TGTGCCAGCAGCTCCGGCGGGTCGAACACCGGGGAGCTGTTTTTT
CASSSGGSNTGELFF
>TRBJ2-5|TRBD2|.|TRBV5-1
TGCGCCAGCAGCTTGGAGGTAGGGGAGGGGGAGACCCAGTACTTC
CASSLEVGEGETQYF
>TRBJ2-7|.|.|TRBV28
TGTGCCAGCTTAACGACAGCCTCCTACGAGCAGTACTTC
CASLTTASYEQYF
>TRBJ1-5|TRBD1|many|TRBV27
TGTGCCAGCAGGAGGACAGGGGGCAATAGCAATCAGCCCCAGCATTTT
CASRRTGGNSNQPQHF
>TRBJ1-1|.|.|TRBV9
TGTGCCAGCAGCCCCGGTGGGGCCAAGAACACTGAAGCTTTCTTT
CASSPGGAKNTEAFF
>TRBJ1-1|TRBD1|.|TRBV4-2
TGTGCCAGCAGCCAAAGGACAGGGGCACCGAACACTGAAGCTTTCTTT
CASSQRTGAPNTEAFF
>TRBJ1-1|.|.|TRBV2
TGTGCCAGCAGTGATTTAGCTTTTGAAGCTTTCTTT
CASSDLAFEAFF
>TRBJ1-2|.|.|TRBV11-2
TGTGCCAGCAGCCAGAGCGGGGTTGGTTCAGTTTTAAACGGCTACACCTTC
CASSQSGVGSVLNGYTF
>TRBJ1-6|.|.|TRBV5-6
TGTGCCAGCAGCTTGGCACCAACAGAAATTACTTCACCCCTCCACTTT
CASSLAPTEITSPLHF
>TRBJ2-7|TRBD1|.|TRBV30
TGTGCCCGGCGGGACAGGGGTAGGGGTAACGAGCAGTACTTC
CARRDRGRGNEQYF
>TRBJ1-1|.|.|TRBV7-8
TGTGCCAGCAGCTCTGGGCCGCCCGGCACTGAAGCTTTCTTT
CASSSGPPGTEAFF
>TRBJ2-6|.|.|TRBV13
TGTGCCAGCAGCAGCTGGGACACCCACGCTGGGTCTGGGGCCAACGTCCTGACTTTC
CASSSWDTHAGSGANVLTF
>TRBJ1-2|.|.|TRBV19
TGTGCCAGTAGGATGGGACTTATGGGCTACACCTTC
CASRMGLMGYTF
>TRBJ1-2|TRBD1|.|TRBV7-3
TGTGCCAGCAGCCCGACAGGGTTAGCTAACTATGGCTACACCTTC
CASSPTGLANYGYTF
>TRBJ1-2|.|.|TRBV3-1/TRBV3-2
TGTGCCAGCAGCCAAGATATAGAAAGTTATGGCTACACCTTC
CASSQDIESYGYTF
>TRBJ2-7|TRBD2|.|TRBV7-8
TGTGCCAGCACCTCTTTTAGCGGGAAAAGCTCCTACGAGCAGTACTTC
CASTSFSGKSSYEQYF
>TRBJ2-5|.|once|TRBV4-1
TGCGCCAGCAGCCAGTGGCGGCGGGTAGCTGCCCAGTACTTC
CASSQWRRVAAQYF
>TRBJ2-1|.|.|TRBV24-1
TGTGCCACTACCCTGACAGGCAGCTCCTACAATGAGCAGTTCTTC
CATTLTGSSYNEQFF
>TRBJ2-5|.|.|TRBV2
TGTGCCAGCAGCGGTCCGAGCCTCCAAGAGACCCAGTACTTC
CASSGPSLQETQYF
>TRBJ2-7|.|.|TRBV7-8
TGTGCCAGCAGCCCCAGGGCGAGCGTGGCCTACGAGCAGTACTTC
CASSPRASVAYEQYF
>TRBJ2-1|.|.|TRBV28
TGTGCCAGCAGTTTATCTGGACTACGGTACAATGAGCAGTTCTTC
CASSLSGLRYNEQFF
>TRBJ2-3|.|few|TRBV9
TGTGCCAGCAGCGTAAGACCGGGGGTGGATACGCAGTATTTT
CASSVRPGVDTQYF
>TRBJ1-4|TRBD1|.|TRBV29-1
TGCAGCACTCGGACAGGGGAGTCTAATGAAAAACTGTTTTTT
CSTRTGESNEKLFF
>TRBJ1-2|TRBD1|once|TRBV5-1
TGCGCCAGCAGCGCTGGGACAGCCCCTAACTATGGCTACACCTTC
CASSAGTAPNYGYTF
>TRBJ1-2|.|.|TRBV15
TGTGCCACCAGCAGACAGGGTACGGGCCAGATCACTAACTATGGCTACACCTTC
CATSRQGTGQITNYGYTF
>TRBJ2-7|TRBD1|.|TRBV5-6
TGTGCCAGCAGCTCTTCCCCGGACCGAGACAGGGGCTACGAGCAGTACTTC
CASSSSPDRDRGYEQYF
>TRBJ1-1|.|.|TRBV6-5
TGTGCCAGCATTCGGGGAAAAGGTGGTGAAGCTTTCTTT
CASIRGKGGEAFF
>TRBJ1-1|.|.|TRBV9
TGTGCCAGCAGCGTAGCGGGAGGTTCAGCTTTCTTT
CASSVAGGSAFF
>TRBJ1-5|.|.|TRBV28
TGTGCCAGCAGTTTGTTACTGACAGATCAGCCCCAGCATTTT
CASSLLLTDQPQHF
>TRBJ2-7|TRBD1|.|TRBV6-5
TGTGCCAGCAGCCAGGGACAGCTCTACGAGCAGTACTTC
CASSQGQLYEQYF
>TRBJ2-4|.|.|TRBV19
TGTGCCAGTAGTATAGGACCGGGACTCTACTTC
CASSIGPGLYF
>TRBJ2-1|TRBD2|once|TRBV9
TGTGCCAGCAGCGTACGAGCGGGGGGACTCAATGAGCAGTTCTTC
CASSVRAGGLNEQFF
>TRBJ1-3|TRBD1|.|TRBV5-1
TGCGCCAGCAGGGGTACAGGGGGCGATGGAAACACCATATATTTT
CASRGTGGDGNTIYF
>TRBJ1-2|.|.|TRBV19
TGTGCCAGTAGTATAGATTTTCGCGGGGCACTTGCCTATGGCTACACCTTC
CASSIDFRGALAYGYTF
>TRBJ2-3|TRBD1|.|TRBV9
TGTGCCAGCAGCTCTCGACAGGGCAAAGGAACAGATACGCAGTATTTT
CASSSRQGKGTDTQYF
>TRBJ2-5|TRBD1|few|TRBV3-1/TRBV3-2
TGTGCCAGCAGCCCTCCGGGACAGGGAGGAGAGACCCAGTACTTC
CASSPPGQGGETQYF
>TRBJ2-2|.|.|TRBV18
TGTGCCAGCTCACCAGACGGCGGGACGAACACCGGGGAGCTGTTTTTT
CASSPDGGTNTGELFF
>TRBJ2-7|TRBD1|.|TRBV19
TGTGCCAGTAGTACACGGCCGGGACAGGGCCACGAGCAGTACTTC
CASSTRPGQGHEQYF
>TRBJ1-2|.|.|TRBV11-2
TGTGCCAGCAGCTTAGCGGCGGTTGGGAACTATGGCTACACCTTC
CASSLAAVGNYGYTF
>TRBJ1-1|TRBD1|.|TRBV15
TGTGCCACCGCAAACAGGGGGAGGACTGAAGCTTTCTTT
CATANRGRTEAFF
>TRBJ2-5|.|.|TRBV6-1
TGTGCCAGCAGTGAACTGAGTCCCCAAACCCAGTACTTC
CASSELSPQTQYF
>TRBJ1-4|.|.|TRBV9
TGTGCCAGCAGCGTAGAGGGAGCCTCTAATGAAAAACTGTTTTTT
CASSVEGASNEKLFF
>TRBJ1-5|.|.|TRBV7-9
TGTGCCAGCAGCTGGGGGGGGGATCAGCCCCAGCATTTT
CASSWGGDQPQHF
>TRBJ1-4|TRBD1|.|TRBV5-1
TGCGCCAGCAGCCCGGGACAGGGGAATGAAAAACTGTTTTTT
CASSPGQGNEKLFF
>TRBJ1-5|TRBD1|.|TRBV28
TGTGCCAGCAGTTTAGGGACAGGATGGGATAGCAATCAGCCCCAGCATTTT
CASSLGTGWDSNQPQHF
>TRBJ1-1|.|.|TRBV6-5
TGTGCCAGCAGAACAGGGACCGAAGCTTTCTTT
CASRTGTEAFF
>TRBJ1-3|TRBD1|few|TRBV3-1/TRBV3-2
TGTGCCAGCACCGGGACAGATCCCGGAAACACCATATATTTT
CASTGTDPGNTIYF
>TRBJ2-7|TRBD1|.|TRBV4-1
TGCGCCAGCACCAGCGGGACAGGGGTTTCAGACGAGCAGTACTTC
CASTSGTGVSDEQYF